These 20 T cell receptor beta chains were sequenced from one sample in a study of blood T cell repertoires in COVID-19. The method was immunoSEQ multiplex PCR; TCRdb's version includes in-frame clones alone and lacks a portion of them. The sample shows 350,000 to 400,000 clones, around 87% of them seen only once. Specimen: PBMCs or T cells enriched from blood (not recorded which). All receptors derive from a woman aged 25 to 45 with acute COVID-19.

This clone was recorded only once. The chain joins TRBV7-9 to TRBJ1-3, with D unclear. V shed 1 base and J shed 4 bases, with 14 bases lying between them. The CDR3 extends over 16 amino acids. CDR1 and CDR2 (germline): SEHNR, FQNEAQ (reference sequence). CDR3 DNA: TGTGCCAGCAGCTTAGGCCCCAGAGGCAGCGGAAACACCATATATTTT. Translation: CASSLGPRGSGNTIYF.

V gene TRBV5-8 combines with J gene TRBJ2-1; 10 bases are a match to TRBD1. Trimming took 2 bases from V and 8 from J; bases not matched to a gene: 4. This CDR3 spans 14 amino acids. CDR1 is SGHTS, CDR2 YDEGEE, per germline. The CDR3 region is CASSLGTGVYEQFF. DNA for the CDR3: TGTGCCAGCAGCTTAGGGACAGGGGTCTATGAGCAGTTCTTC.

The rearrangement links TRBV10-3 to TRBJ1-5; 8 positions match TRBD1. Germline-derived CDR1 and CDR2 are ENHRY and SYGVKD. Trimming at V came to 11 bases and at J to 2 bases, leaving 2 bases not matched to a gene. This CDR3 is 12 amino acids long. CDR3 sequence: CAAGQGNQPQHF. The CDR3 nucleotides are TGTGCCGCGGGACAGGGCAATCAGCCCCAGCATTTT.

The genes are TRBV29-1 and TRBJ1-2; tentatively, D is TRBD1 (5 bases). CDR3 length: 13 residues. Germline loops: CDR1 SQVTM, CDR2 ANQGSEA. Trimming shortened V by 6 bases and J by 2 bases, and 13 bases separated the two germline ends. The CDR3 DNA sequence: TGCAGCGTCAAACCGGGACTGAACTATGGCTACACCTTC. Its protein is CSVKPGLNYGYTF.

This chain uses TRBV27 with TRBJ2-7, with D possibly matching TRBD1 (6 bases). V was shortened by 8 bases and J by 6 bases, with 17 bases between the two germline ends. Germline assignment: CDR1 MNHEY and CDR2 SMNVEV (reference sequence). There are 13 residues in the CDR3. CDR3 coding DNA: TGTGCCAGCGGATATACAGGGCCCAGCGAGCAGTACTTC. This codes for CASGYTGPSEQYF.

A note on this clone: The DNA is omitted, as the CDR3 cannot be located on it reliably, and the CDR3 follows TCRdb's listing. This rearrangement joins TRBV29-1 to TRBJ2-7; TRBD1, the D gene given by the table, was not confirmed from the DNA. Germline V gives CDR1 SQVTM, CDR2 ANQGSEA. The CDR3 region is 11 residues in length, termini included. The CDR3 spells CSVGLGTGAYF.

This clone was recorded a few times. The chain employs TRBV19 and TRBJ1-1; 9 nucleotides line up with TRBD1. The CDR3 is made up of 16 amino acids. CDR1 and CDR2 from the germline V gene are LNHDA and SQIVND (reference sequence). J was trimmed by 11 bases and V by 5 bases; bases with no gene match: 18. CDR3 sequence reads: CASSLLAGTGTLVAFF. The CDR3 region has the DNA TGTGCCAGTAGTCTCCTCGCCGGGACAGGGACCCTTGTGGCTTTCTTT.

The count of this clone is one. The V and J genes are TRBV18 and TRBJ1-2, with TRBD1 matching over 11 bases. The V and J ends lost 10 bases and 6 bases, in that order; junction bases with no gene match: 13. Germline assignment: CDR1 KGHSH and CDR2 LQKENI. The CDR3 runs to 15 residues. The DNA for the CDR3 is TGTGCCACCTCGCCGATTGGACAGGGGGCTAATGGCTACACCTTC. It yields the protein CATSPIGQGANGYTF.

The sample holds a few counts of this clone. The rearrangement joins TRBV19 to TRBJ1-5; D ambiguous. Germline V gene sequence: CDR1 LNHDA, CDR2 SQIVND (reference sequence). The CDR3 runs to 13 residues. The V end lost 3 bases, the J end lost 7 bases, and 10 bases lay between the germline ends. CDR3 amino acids: CASSIPPRQPQHF. CDR3 bases: TGTGCCAGTAGTATTCCCCCGAGGCAGCCCCAGCATTTT. The complete variable domain, with remaining parts taken from reference TRBV19 and TRBJ1-5, reads DGGITQSPKYLFRKEGQNVTLSCEQNLNHDAMYWYRQDPGQGLRLIYYSQIVNDFQKGDIAEGYSVSREKKESFPLTVTSAQKNPTAFYLCASSIPPRQPQHFGDGTRLSIL.

The chain joins TRBV7-3 to TRBJ1-1; D may be TRBD1 (6 bases). The CDR3 runs to 11 residues. Trimming cost V 3 bases and J 11 bases, with 10 bases left between them. From germline, CDR1 is SGHTA and CDR2 FQGTGA. Here the CDR3 reads CASSFQGRAFF. CDR3 nucleotides: TGTGCCAGCAGCTTTCAGGGGCGGGCTTTCTTT.

The rearrangement joins TRBV27 to TRBJ1-1; no clear D. Germline values: CDR1 MNHEY, CDR2 SMNVEV (reference sequence). Trimming shortened V by 7 bases and J by 1 base, and 13 bases separated the two germline ends. This CDR3 is built from 14 residues. The CDR3 region has the DNA TGTGCCAGCACCCCGGCGGCCCCGAACACTGAAGCTTTCTTT. The encoded protein is CASTPAAPNTEAFF.

The J gene is TRBJ1-2, the V gene TRBV2; no firm D call. This CDR3 spans 16 amino acids. CDR1 SNHLY and CDR2 FYNNEI come from the germline V gene. The germline V and J ends were trimmed by 4 bases and 4 bases, with 19 bases remaining between them. CDR3 bases: TGTGCCAGCAGTGCTGGAGGGAGTATTCGAGCCTATGGCTACACCTTC. Amino acid sequence: CASSAGGSIRAYGYTF.

The chain is built from TRBV3-1 (or the pseudogene TRBV3-2) and TRBJ2-3; D unclear. With 4 bases removed from V and 0 bases from J, the gap between germline ends came to 14 bases. Germline lookup yields CDR1 LGHDT and CDR2 YNNKEL (reference sequence). The CDR3 spans 16 residues. CDR3 amino acids: CASSPNIQPSTDTQYF. The CDR3 DNA sequence: TGTGCCAGCAGCCCGAATATACAGCCTAGCACAGATACGCAGTATTTT.

The chain carries TRBV7-2 and TRBJ2-3, with TRBD2 as a possible D gene (5 bases). The ends were cut back, 4 bases at V and 2 bases at J, with 10 bases in the middle. The CDR3 is made up of 14 amino acids. Germline V gives CDR1 SGHTA, CDR2 FQGNSA. The CDR3 protein is CASSSFRDTDTQYF. The CDR3, as DNA: TGTGCCAGCAGCTCCTTCCGGGACACAGATACGCAGTATTTT. Looking up the rest from reference TRBV7-2 and TRBJ2-3 gives the full variable domain: GAGVSQSPSNKVTEKGKDVELRCDPISGHTALYWYRQSLGQGLEFLIYFQGNSAPDKSGLPSDRFSAERTGGSVSTLTIQRTQQEDSAVYLCASSSFRDTDTQYFGPGTRLTVL.

This sequence joins TRBV7-2 and TRBJ1-2, with D unresolved. This CDR3 spans 11 amino acids. The germline gives CDR1 SGHTA, CDR2 FQGNSA. Trimming pared 3 bases from V and 3 bases from J, leaving 2 bases between. The chain's CDR3 is CASSFDYGYTF. CDR3 nucleotide sequence: TGTGCCAGCAGCTTCGACTATGGCTACACCTTC.

The V and J genes are TRBV7-9 and TRBJ2-2; 8 positions agree with TRBD2. This CDR3 is built from 17 residues. The junction had 12 bases not matched to a gene; V was cut back by 7 bases and J by 2 bases. Germline V lookup: CDR1 SEHNR, CDR2 FQNEAQ (reference sequence). CDR3 sequence: CASTRLRSGGNTGELFF. Written as DNA, the CDR3 is TGTGCCAGCACCAGACTGCGGAGCGGGGGAAACACCGGGGAGCTGTTTTTT.

The CDR3 nucleotides read TGTGCCAGTACCCGGCAGGGCTTGGGTATGGACACTGAAGCTTTCTTT. This sequence encodes CASTRQGLGMDTEAFF. This chain uses TRBV19 with TRBJ1-1; D possibly corresponds to TRBD1 (5 bases). Trimming took off 7 bases at V and 3 bases at J, with 21 bases between the two ends. The CDR3 is 16 residues long. CDR1 is LNHDA and CDR2 is SQIVND in the germline V gene (reference sequence).

V is TRBV5-4 and J is TRBJ2-1, with D uncertain. Trimming shortened V by 0 bases and J by 8 bases, and 9 bases separated the two germline ends. CDR1 is SGHNT, CDR2 YYREEE, per germline (reference sequence). This CDR3 has 13 residues. Written as DNA, the CDR3 is TGTGCCAGCAGCTTGGGGCCCTCCGATGAGCAGTTCTTC. Translating gives CASSLGPSDEQFF.

This clone appeared a single time. CDR3 region: CATSEDRAYGYTF. DNA for the CDR3: TGTGCCACCAGTGAGGACAGGGCCTATGGCTACACCTTC. This chain joins TRBV24-1 and TRBJ1-2, with 8 bases lining up with TRBD1. With V trimmed by 4 bases and J by 4 bases, 1 base remained unmatched. The CDR3 covers 13 residues. Germline V CDR1 and CDR2: KGHDR, SFDVKD.

The rearrangement links TRBV6-2 or TRBV6-3 to TRBJ2-5; TRBD2 might be the D (5 bases). Per germline, CDR1 MNHEY and CDR2 SVGEGT. V was shortened by 5 bases and J by 1 base, with 8 bases between the two germline ends. The CDR3 runs to 13 residues. The CDR3 is CASSRGPQETQYF. The CDR3 coding sequence is TGTGCCAGCAGTCGCGGGCCCCAAGAGACCCAGTACTTC.